The sequence of this T cell receptor beta chain was determined in a study of blood T cell repertoires in COVID-19. Across the study: COVID-19 samples, acute and convalescent, were from the United States, Italy and Spain. PBMCs, B-cell-depleted T cells, or T cells provided the cDNA or gDNA that made up the material.

The V and J ends lost 4 bases and 6 bases, in that order; junction bases with no gene match: 6. The CDR3 loop spans 14 amino acids. Germline-derived CDR1 and CDR2 are SGHVS and FQNEAQ. Original methodology: By means of reference gene primer amplification, nucleated cell counts were estimated. Assay: immunoSEQ multiplex PCR; the TCRdb copy retains only in-frame clones and omits some. V, J and clone size reflect that table, while D and trimming were determined from the DNA. The sample includes about 34,000 clones, more than 75% seen only once; the top ten take roughly 7.3%. Sequenced input: peripheral blood. The gene calls are TRBV7-8 and TRBJ2-3, with 8 bases matching TRBD2. The receptor was derived from a woman aged 55-69 years with acute or convalescent COVID-19. The CDR3 loop reads CASSSREGSDTQYF. CDR3 in DNA: TGTGCCAGCAGCTCTCGGGAGGGTTCCGATACGCAGTATTTT.